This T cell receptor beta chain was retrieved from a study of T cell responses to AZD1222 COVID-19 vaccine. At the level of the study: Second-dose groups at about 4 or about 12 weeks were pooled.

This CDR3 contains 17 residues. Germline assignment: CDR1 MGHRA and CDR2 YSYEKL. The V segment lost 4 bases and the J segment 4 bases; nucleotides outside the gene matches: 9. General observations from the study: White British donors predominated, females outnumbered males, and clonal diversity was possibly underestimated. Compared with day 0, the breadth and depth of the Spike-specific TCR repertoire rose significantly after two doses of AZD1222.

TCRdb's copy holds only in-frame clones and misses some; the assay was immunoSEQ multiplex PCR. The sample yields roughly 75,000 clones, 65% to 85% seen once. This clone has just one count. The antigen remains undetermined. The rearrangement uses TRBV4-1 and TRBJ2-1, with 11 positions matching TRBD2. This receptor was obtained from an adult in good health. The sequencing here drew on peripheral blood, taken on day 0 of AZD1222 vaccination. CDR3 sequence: CASSLRTGTSGYNEQFF. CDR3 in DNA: TGCGCCAGCAGCCTGCGGACCGGGACTAGCGGTTACAATGAGCAGTTCTTC.